This T cell receptor beta chain was captured in a study of T cell changes during pregnancy in multiple sclerosis. Clones were sequenced by immunoSEQ multiplex PCR, and TCRdb holds only the in-frame ones, with some missing. The sample has roughly 64,000 clones; about nine tenths are singletons. The CDR3 contains 14 residues. CDR1 MDHEN and CDR2 SYDVKM come from the germline V gene. With V trimmed by 3 bases and J by 6 bases, 5 bases remained unmatched. The chain employs TRBV28 and TRBJ1-1; 9 bases are a match to TRBD1. The receptor was derived from a female donor with multiple sclerosis, enrolled in a pregnancy study. Sequenced here: peripheral blood, sampled in the second trimester of pregnancy. For the CDR3, the DNA is TGTGCCAGCAGTTTGCATACAGGGGGCCCTGAAGCTTTCTTT. Residues: CASSLHTGGPEAFF.